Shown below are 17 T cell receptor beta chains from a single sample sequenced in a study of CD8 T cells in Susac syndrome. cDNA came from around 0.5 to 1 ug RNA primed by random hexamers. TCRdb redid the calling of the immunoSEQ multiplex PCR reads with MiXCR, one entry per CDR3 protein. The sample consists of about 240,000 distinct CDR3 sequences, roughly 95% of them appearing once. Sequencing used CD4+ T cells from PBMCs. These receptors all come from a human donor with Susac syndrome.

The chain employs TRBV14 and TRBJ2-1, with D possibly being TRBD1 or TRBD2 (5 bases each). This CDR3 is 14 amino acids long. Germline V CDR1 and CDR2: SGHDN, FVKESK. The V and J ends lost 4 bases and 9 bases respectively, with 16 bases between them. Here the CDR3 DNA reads TGTGCCAGCAGCCGGGACCTTAGCACGAGTGAGCAGTTCTTC. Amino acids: CASSRDLSTSEQFF.

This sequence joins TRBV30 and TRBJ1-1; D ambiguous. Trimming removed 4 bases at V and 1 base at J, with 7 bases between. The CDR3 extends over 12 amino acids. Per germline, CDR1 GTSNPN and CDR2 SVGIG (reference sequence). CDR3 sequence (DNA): TGTGCCTGGACCTTAGAGAACACTGAAGCTTTCTTT. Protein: CAWTLENTEAFF. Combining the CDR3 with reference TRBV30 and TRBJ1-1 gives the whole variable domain SQTIHQWPATLVQPVGSPLSLECTVEGTSNPNLYWYRQAAGRGLQLLFYSVGIGQISSEVPQNLSASRPQDRQFILSSKKLLLSDSGFYLCAWTLENTEAFFGQGTRLTVV.

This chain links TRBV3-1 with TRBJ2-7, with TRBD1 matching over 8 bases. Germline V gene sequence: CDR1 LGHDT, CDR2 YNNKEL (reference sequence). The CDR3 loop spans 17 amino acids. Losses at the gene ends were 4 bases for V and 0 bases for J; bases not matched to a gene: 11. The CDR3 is CASSRLPGTGNSYEQYF. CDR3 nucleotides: TGTGCCAGCAGCCGCCTCCCGGGGACAGGTAACTCCTACGAGCAGTACTTC.

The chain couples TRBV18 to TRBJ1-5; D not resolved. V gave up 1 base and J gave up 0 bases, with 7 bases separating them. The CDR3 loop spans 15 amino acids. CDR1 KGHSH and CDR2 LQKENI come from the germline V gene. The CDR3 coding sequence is TGTGCCAGCTCACCACTAGGGATTAGCAATCAGCCCCAGCATTTT. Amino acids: CASSPLGISNQPQHF.

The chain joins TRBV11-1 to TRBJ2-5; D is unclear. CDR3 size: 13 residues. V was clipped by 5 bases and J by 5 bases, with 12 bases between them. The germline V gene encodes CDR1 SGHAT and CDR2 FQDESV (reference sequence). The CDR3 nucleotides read TGTGCCAGCAGCCCTCGTGGGCGGGAGACCCAGTACTTC. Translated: CASSPRGRETQYF. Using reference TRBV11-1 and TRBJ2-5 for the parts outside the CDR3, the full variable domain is EAEVAQSPRYKITEKSQAVAFWCDPISGHATLYWYRQILGQGPELLVQFQDESVVDDSQLPKDRFSAERLKGVDSTLKIQPAELGDSAMYLCASSPRGRETQYFGPGTRLLVL.

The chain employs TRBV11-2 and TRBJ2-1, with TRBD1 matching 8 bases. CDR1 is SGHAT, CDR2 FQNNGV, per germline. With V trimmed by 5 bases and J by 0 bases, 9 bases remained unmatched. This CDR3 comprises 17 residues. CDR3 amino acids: CASSLDRGLSSYNEQFF. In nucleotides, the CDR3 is TGTGCCAGCAGCCTCGACAGGGGATTAAGCTCCTACAATGAGCAGTTCTTC. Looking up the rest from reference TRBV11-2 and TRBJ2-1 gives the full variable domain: EAGVAQSPRYKIIEKRQSVAFWCNPISGHATLYWYQQILGQGPKLLIQFQNNGVVDDSQLPKDRFSAERLKGVDSTLKIQPAKLEDSAVYLCASSLDRGLSSYNEQFFGPGTRLTVL.

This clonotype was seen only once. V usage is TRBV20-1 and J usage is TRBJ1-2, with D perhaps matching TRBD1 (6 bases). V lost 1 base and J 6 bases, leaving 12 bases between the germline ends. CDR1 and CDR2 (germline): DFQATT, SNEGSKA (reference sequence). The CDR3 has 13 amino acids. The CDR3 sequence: CSARATGSDGYTF. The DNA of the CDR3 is TGCAGTGCTAGAGCCACAGGGTCCGATGGCTACACCTTC.

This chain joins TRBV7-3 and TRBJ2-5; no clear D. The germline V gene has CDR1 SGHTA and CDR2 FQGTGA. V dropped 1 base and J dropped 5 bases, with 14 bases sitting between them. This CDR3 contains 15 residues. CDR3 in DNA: TGTGCCAGCAGCTTAAGTGGTTCGCCTTGGGAGACCCAGTACTTC. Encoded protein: CASSLSGSPWETQYF. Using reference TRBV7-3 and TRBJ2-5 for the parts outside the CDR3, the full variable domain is GAGVSQTPSNKVTEKGKYVELRCDPISGHTALYWYRQSLGQGPEFLIYFQGTGAADDSGLPNDRFFAVRPEGSVSTLKIQRTERGDSAVYLCASSLSGSPWETQYFGPGTRLLVL.

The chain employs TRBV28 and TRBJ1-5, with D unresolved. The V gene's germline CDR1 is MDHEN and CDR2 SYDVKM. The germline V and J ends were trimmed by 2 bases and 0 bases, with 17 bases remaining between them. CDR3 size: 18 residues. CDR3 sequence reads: CASSLPYRVSLSNQPQHF. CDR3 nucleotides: TGTGCCAGCAGTTTACCGTATAGGGTCTCCCTTAGCAATCAGCCCCAGCATTTT.

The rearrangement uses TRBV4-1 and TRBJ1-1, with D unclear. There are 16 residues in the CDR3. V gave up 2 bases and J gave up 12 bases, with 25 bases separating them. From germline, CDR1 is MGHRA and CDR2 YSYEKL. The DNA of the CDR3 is TGCGCCAGCAGCCAACTTTCAGCTAGGGATGTTTTTGATACTTTCTTT. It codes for CASSQLSARDVFDTFF.

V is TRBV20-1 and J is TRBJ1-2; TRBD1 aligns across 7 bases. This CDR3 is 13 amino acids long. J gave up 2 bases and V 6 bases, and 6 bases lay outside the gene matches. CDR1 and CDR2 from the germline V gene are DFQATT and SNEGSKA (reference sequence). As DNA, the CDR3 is TGCAGTGCCCCGGGACAGATGAACTATGGCTACACCTTC. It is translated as CSAPGQMNYGYTF.

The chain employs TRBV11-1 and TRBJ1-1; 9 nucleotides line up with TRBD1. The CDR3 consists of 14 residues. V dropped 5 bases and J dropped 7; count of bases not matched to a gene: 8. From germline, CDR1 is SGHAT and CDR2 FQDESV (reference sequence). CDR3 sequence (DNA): TGTGCCAGCAGCAAGGGACAGGGTTCCGTTGAAGCTTTCTTT. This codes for CASSKGQGSVEAFF.

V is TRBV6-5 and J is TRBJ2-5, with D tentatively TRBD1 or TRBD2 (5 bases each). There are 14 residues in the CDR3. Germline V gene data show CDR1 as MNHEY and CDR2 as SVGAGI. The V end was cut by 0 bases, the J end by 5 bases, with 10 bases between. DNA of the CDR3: TGTGCCAGCAGTTACTCCGTTTGGGGGGAGACCCAGTACTTC. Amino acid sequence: CASSYSVWGETQYF.

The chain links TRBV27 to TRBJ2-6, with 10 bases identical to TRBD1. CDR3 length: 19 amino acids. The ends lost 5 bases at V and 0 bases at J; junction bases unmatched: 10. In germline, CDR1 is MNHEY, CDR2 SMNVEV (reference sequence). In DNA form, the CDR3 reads TGTGCCAGCAGTCTACTAGGACAGGGGGGGCTCTCTGGGGCCAACGTCCTGACTTTC. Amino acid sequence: CASSLLGQGGLSGANVLTF.

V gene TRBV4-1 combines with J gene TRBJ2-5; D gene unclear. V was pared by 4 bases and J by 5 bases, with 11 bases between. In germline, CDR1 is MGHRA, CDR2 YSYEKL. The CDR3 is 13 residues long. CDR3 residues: CASSLLVPETQYF. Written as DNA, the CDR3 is TGCGCCAGCAGCCTTCTAGTCCCCGAGACCCAGTACTTC.

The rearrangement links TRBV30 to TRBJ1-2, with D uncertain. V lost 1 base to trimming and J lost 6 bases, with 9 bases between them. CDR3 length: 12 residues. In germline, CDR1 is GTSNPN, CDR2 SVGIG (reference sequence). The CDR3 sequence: CAWSASRHGYTF. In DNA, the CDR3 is TGTGCCTGGAGTGCGTCTCGGCATGGCTACACCTTC.

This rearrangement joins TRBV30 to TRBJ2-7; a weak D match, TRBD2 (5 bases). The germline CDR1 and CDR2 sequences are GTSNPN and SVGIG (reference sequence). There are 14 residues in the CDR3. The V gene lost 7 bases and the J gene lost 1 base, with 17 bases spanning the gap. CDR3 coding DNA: TGTGCCTCAACGGGGTCATGGGTATCCTACGAGCAGTACTTC. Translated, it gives CASTGSWVSYEQYF.